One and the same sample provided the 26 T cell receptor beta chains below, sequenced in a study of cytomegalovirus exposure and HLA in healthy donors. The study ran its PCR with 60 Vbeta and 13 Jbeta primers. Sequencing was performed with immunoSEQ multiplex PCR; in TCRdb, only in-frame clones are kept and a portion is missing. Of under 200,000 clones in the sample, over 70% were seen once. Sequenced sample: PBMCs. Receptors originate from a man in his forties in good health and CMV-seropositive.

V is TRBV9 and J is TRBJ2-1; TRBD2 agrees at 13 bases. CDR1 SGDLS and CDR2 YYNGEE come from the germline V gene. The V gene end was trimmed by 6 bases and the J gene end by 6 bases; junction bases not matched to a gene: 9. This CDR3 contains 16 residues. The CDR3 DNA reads TGTGCCAGCACTAACCCGGGACTAGCGGGAATCAATGAGCAGTTCTTC. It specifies CASTNPGLAGINEQFF. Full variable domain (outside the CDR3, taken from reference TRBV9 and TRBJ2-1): DSGVTQTPKHLITATGQRVTLRCSPRSGDLSVYWYQQSLDQGLQFLIQYYNGEERAKGNILERFSAQQFPDLHSELNLSSLELGDSALYFCASTNPGLAGINEQFFGPGTRLTVL.

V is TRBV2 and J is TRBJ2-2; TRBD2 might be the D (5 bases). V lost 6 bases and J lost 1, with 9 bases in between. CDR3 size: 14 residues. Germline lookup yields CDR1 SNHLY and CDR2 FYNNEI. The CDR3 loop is CASRREWNTGELFF. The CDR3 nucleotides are TGTGCCAGCAGGAGGGAGTGGAACACCGGGGAGCTGTTTTTT.

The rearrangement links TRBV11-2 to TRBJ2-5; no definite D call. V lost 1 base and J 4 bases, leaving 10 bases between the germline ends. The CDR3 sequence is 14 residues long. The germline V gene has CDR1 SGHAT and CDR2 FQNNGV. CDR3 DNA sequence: TGTGCCAGCAGCTTAGGAGGCGTACGAGAGACCCAGTACTTC. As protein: CASSLGGVRETQYF.

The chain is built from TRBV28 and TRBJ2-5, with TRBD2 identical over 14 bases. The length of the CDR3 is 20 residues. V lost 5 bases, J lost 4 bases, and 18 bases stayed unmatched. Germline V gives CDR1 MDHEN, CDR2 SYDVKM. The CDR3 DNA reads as TGTGCCAGCAGTCAATCGTCCGGGACTAGCGGGAGAGTGGTAGGAGAGACCCAGTACTTC. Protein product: CASSQSSGTSGRVVGETQYF.

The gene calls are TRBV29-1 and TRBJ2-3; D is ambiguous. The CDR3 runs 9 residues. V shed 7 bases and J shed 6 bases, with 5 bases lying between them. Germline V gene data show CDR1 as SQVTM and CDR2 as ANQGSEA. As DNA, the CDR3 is TGCAGCGCCGGGGATACGCAGTATTTT. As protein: CSAGDTQYF.

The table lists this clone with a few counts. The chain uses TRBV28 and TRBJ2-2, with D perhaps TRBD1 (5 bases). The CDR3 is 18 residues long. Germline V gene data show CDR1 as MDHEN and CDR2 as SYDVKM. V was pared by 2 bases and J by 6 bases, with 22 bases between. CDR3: CASSLDRISAARAGELFF. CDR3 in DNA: TGTGCCAGCAGTTTAGACAGAATATCGGCAGCAAGGGCCGGGGAGCTGTTTTTT.

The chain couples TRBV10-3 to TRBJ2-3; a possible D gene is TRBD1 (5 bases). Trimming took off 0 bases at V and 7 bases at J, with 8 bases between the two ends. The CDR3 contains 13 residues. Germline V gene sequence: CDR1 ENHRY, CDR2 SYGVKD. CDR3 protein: CAISESGAYTQYF. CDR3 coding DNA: TGTGCCATCAGTGAGTCAGGGGCGTATACGCAGTATTTT.

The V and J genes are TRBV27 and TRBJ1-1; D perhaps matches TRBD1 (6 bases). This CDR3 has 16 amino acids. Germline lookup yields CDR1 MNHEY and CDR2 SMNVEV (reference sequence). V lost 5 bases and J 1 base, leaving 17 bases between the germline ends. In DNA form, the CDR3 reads TGTGCCAGCAGTCCGTGGGACACGGGAAGGAACACTGAAGCTTTCTTT. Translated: CASSPWDTGRNTEAFF.

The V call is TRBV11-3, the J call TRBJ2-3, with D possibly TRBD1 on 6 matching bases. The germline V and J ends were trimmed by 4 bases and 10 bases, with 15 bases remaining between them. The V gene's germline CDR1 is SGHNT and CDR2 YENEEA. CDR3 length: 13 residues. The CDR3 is CASSSEQGEAQYF. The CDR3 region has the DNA TGTGCCAGCAGCTCCGAACAGGGAGAAGCGCAGTATTTT.

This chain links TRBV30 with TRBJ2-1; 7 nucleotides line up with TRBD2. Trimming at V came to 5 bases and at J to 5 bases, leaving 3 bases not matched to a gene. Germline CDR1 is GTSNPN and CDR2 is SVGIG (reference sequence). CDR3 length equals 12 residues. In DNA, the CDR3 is TGTGCCTGGGGAGGGACTAACAATGAGCAGTTCTTC. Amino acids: CAWGGTNNEQFF.

In nucleotides, the CDR3 is TGTGCCAGCATTCCGGACATTGACAATGAGCAGTTCTTC. It is translated as CASIPDIDNEQFF. The V and J genes are TRBV2 and TRBJ2-1; D perhaps matches TRBD1 (5 bases). V was pared by 7 bases and J by 5 bases, with 12 bases between. The length of the CDR3 is 13 residues. Germline V gene sequence: CDR1 SNHLY, CDR2 FYNNEI.

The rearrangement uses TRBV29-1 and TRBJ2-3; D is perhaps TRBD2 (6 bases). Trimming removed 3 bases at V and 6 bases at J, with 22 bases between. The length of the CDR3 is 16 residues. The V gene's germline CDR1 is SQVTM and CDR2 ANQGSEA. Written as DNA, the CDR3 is TGCAGCGTTGACTCAGCTCGCGGCGGGAACGCGGATACGCAGTATTTT. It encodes CSVDSARGGNADTQYF.

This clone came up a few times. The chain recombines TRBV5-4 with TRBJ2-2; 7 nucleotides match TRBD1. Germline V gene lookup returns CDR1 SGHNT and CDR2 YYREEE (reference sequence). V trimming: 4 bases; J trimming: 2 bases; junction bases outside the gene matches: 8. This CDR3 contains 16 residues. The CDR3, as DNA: TGTGCCAGCAGCCGAACCGGGACAGACAACACCGGGGAGCTGTTTTTT. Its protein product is CASSRTGTDNTGELFF.

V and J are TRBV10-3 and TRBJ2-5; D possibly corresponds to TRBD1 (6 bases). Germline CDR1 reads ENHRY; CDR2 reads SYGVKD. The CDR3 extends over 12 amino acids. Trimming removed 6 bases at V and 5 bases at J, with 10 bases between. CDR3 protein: CAISERGETQYF. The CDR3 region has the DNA TGTGCCATCAGCGAGAGGGGGGAGACCCAGTACTTC.

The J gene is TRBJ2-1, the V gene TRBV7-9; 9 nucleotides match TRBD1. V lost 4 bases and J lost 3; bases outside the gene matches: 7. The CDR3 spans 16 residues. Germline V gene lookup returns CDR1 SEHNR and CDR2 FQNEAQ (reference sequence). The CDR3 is CASSSPTGGSYNEQFF. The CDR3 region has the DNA TGTGCCAGCAGCTCCCCGACAGGGGGTAGCTACAATGAGCAGTTCTTC.

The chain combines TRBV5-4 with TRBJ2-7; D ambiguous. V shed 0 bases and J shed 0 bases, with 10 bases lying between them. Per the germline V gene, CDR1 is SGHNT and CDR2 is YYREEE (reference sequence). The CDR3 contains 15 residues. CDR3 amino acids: CASSLASHGSYEQYF. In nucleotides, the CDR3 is TGTGCCAGCAGCTTGGCTTCTCACGGCTCCTACGAGCAGTACTTC.

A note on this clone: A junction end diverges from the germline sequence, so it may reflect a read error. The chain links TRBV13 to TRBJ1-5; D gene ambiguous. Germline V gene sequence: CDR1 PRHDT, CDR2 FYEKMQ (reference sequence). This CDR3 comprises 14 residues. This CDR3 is CASSLGGSNQPQHF. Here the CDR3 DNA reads TGTGCCAGCAGCTTAGGAGGGAGCAACCAGCCCCAGCATTTT.

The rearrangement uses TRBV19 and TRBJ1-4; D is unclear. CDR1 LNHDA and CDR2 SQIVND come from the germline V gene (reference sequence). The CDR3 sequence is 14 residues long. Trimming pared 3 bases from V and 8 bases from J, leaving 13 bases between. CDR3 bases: TGTGCCAGTAGTATGACACCTCCGGGGGAAAAACTGTTTTTT. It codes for CASSMTPPGEKLFF.

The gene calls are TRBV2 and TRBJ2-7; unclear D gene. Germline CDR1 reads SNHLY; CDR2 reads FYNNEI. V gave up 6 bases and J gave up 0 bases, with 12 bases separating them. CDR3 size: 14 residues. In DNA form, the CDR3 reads TGTGCCAGCAGACAAGAGCGCCTCTCCTACGAGCAGTACTTC. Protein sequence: CASRQERLSYEQYF. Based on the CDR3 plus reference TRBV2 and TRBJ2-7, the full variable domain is EPEVTQTPSHQVTQMGQEVILRCVPISNHLYFYWYRQILGQKVEFLVSFYNNEISEKSEIFDDQFSVERPDGSNFTLKIRSTKLEDSAMYFCASRQERLSYEQYFGPGTRLTVT.

The CDR3 nucleotides are TGCGCCAGCAGCAAGCGGACAGGTGACAATGAGCAGTTCTTC. Residues: CASSKRTGDNEQFF. The chain employs TRBV5-1 and TRBJ2-1, with 7 bases matching TRBD1. This CDR3 region has 14 residues. The ends lost 4 bases at V and 5 bases at J; junction bases unmatched: 6. The germline gives CDR1 SGHRS, CDR2 YFSETQ.

The DNA of the CDR3 is TGTGCCAGCAGCAGACAGGGCAAGAACACCGGGGAGCTGTTTTTT. Amino acid sequence: CASSRQGKNTGELFF. The chain recombines TRBV7-8 with TRBJ2-2, with TRBD1 matching over 7 bases. Germline V gene data show CDR1 as SGHVS and CDR2 as FQNEAQ. The V gene end was trimmed by 5 bases and the J gene end by 1 base; junction bases not matched to a gene: 4. The CDR3 runs to 15 residues. The full variable domain, in which reference TRBV7-8 and TRBJ2-2 provide the parts outside the CDR3, is GAGVSQSPRYKVAKRGQDVALRCDPISGHVSLFWYQQALGQGPEFLTYFQNEAQLDKSGLPSDRFFAERPEGSVSTLKIQRTQQEDSAVYLCASSRQGKNTGELFFGEGSRLTVL.

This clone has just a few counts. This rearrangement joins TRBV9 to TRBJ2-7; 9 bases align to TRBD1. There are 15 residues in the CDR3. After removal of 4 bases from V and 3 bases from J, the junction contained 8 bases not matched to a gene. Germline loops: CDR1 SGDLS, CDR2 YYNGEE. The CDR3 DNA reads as TGTGCCAGCAGCCCCTGGACAGGGGAGGGCTACGAGCAGTACTTC. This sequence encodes CASSPWTGEGYEQYF. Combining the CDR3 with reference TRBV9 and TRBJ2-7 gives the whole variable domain DSGVTQTPKHLITATGQRVTLRCSPRSGDLSVYWYQQSLDQGLQFLIQYYNGEERAKGNILERFSAQQFPDLHSELNLSSLELGDSALYFCASSPWTGEGYEQYFGPGTRLTVT.

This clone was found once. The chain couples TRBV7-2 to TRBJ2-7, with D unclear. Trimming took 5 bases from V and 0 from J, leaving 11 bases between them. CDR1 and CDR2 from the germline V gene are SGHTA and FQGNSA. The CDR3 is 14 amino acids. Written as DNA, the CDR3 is TGTGCCAGCAGCAAGCAACAGAGCTCCTACGAGCAGTACTTC. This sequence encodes CASSKQQSSYEQYF.

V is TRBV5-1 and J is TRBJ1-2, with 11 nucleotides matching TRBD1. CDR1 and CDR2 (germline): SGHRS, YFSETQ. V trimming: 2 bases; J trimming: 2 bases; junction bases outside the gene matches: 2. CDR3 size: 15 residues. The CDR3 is CASSLGDRGNYGYTF. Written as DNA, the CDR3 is TGCGCCAGCAGCTTAGGGGACAGGGGGAACTATGGCTACACCTTC.

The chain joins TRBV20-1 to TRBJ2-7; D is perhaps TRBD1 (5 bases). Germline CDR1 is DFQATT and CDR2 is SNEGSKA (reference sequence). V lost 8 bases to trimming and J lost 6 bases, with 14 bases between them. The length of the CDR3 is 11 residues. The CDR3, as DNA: TGCAGTACAAGAAGTAGGGGCGAGCAGTACTTC. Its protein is CSTRSRGEQYF.

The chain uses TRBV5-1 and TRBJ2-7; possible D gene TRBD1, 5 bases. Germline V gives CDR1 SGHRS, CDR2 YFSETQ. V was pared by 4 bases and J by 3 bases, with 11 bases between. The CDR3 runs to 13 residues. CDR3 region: CASSQDTYYEQYF. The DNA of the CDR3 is TGCGCCAGCAGCCAGGACACATACTACGAGCAGTACTTC.